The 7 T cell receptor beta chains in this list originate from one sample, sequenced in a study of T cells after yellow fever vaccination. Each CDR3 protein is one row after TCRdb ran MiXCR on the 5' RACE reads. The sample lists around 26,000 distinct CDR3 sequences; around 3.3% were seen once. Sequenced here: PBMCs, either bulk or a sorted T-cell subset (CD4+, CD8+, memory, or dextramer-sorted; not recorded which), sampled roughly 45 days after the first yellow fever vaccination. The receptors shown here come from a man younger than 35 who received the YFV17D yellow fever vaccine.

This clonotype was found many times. CDR3 region: CASSFTAEQFF. CDR3 nucleotides: TGCGCCAGCAGCTTCACAGCTGAGCAGTTCTTC. The V call is TRBV5-1, the J call TRBJ2-1; D remains ambiguous. CDR3 size: 11 residues. The V gene lost 2 bases and the J gene lost 9 bases, with 6 bases spanning the gap. The germline V gene encodes CDR1 SGHRS and CDR2 YFSETQ.

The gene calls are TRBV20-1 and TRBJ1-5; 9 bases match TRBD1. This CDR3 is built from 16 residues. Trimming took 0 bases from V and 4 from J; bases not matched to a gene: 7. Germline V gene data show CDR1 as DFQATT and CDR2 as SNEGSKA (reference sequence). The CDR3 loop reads CSARDWGQGLNQPQHF. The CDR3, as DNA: TGCAGTGCTAGAGACTGGGGACAGGGACTGAATCAGCCCCAGCATTTT.

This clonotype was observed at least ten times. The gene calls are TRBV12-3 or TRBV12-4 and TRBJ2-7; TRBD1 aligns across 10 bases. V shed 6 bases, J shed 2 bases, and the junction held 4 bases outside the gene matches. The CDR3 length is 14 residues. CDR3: CASRWGTGAYEQYF. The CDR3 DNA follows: TGTGCCAGCAGGTGGGGGACAGGGGCCTACGAGCAGTACTTC.

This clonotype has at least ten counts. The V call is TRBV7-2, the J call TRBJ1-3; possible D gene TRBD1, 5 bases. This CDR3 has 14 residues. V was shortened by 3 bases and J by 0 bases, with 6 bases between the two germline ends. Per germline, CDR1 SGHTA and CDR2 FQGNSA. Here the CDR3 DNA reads TGTGCCAGCAGCTTGGGACGCTCTGGAAACACCATATATTTT. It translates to CASSLGRSGNTIYF.

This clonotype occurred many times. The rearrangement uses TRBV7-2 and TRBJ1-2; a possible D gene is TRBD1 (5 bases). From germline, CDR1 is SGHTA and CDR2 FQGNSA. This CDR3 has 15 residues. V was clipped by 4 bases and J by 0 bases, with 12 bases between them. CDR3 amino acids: CASSSWVGPNYGYTF. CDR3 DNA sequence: TGTGCCAGCAGCTCATGGGTGGGGCCTAACTATGGCTACACCTTC. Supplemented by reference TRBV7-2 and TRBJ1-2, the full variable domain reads GAGVSQSPSNKVTEKGKDVELRCDPISGHTALYWYRQSLGQGLEFLIYFQGNSAPDKSGLPSDRFSAERTGGSVSTLTIQRTQQEDSAVYLCASSSWVGPNYGYTFGSGTRLTVV.

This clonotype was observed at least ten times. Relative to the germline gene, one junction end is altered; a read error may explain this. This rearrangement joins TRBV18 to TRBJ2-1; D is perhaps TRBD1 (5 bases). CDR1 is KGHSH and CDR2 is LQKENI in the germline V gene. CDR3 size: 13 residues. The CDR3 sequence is CASSPTDSTPETF. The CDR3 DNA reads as TGTGCCAGCTCCCCCACCGACAGTACTCCCGAGACCTTC.

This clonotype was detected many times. The DNA for the CDR3 is TGTGCCAGCAGCCCAAGAGGGACTAGCGGGGGGGCGTACAATGAGCAGTTCTTC. Its protein product is CASSPRGTSGGAYNEQFF. The V and J genes are TRBV11-2 and TRBJ2-1; TRBD2 matches at 16 bases. V trimming: 5 bases; J trimming: 4 bases; junction bases outside the gene matches: 8. The CDR3 loop spans 18 amino acids. Germline lookup yields CDR1 SGHAT and CDR2 FQNNGV.